The subject of this entry is one TCR beta chain. V lost 1 base and J 6 bases, leaving 4 bases between the germline ends. CDR1 is SGHTA and CDR2 is FQGNSA in the germline V gene. The CDR3 loop spans 11 amino acids. The data derive from a study of blood T cell repertoires in COVID-19. Across the whole study: Collection of acute and convalescent COVID-19 samples took place in the United States, Italy and Spain. From T cells, B-cell-depleted T cells, or PBMCs came the material, which was cDNA or gDNA.

Per the original methods: The authors estimated nucleated cell counts from reference gene primer amplification. Profiling relied on immunoSEQ multiplex PCR, and the TCRdb table lists in-frame clones only, not all of them. The DNA gave D and trimming, while V, J and clone size come from that table. The table shows 100,000 to 150,000 clones, with 60% to 85% occurring only once. The sample comprised peripheral blood. The chain combines TRBV7-2 with TRBJ2-7, with no clear D. The clonotype originates from a man between 65 and 80 years old with acute or convalescent COVID-19. CDR3 protein: CASSLEREQYF. As DNA, the CDR3 is TGTGCCAGCAGCTTAGAGCGCGAGCAGTACTTC.